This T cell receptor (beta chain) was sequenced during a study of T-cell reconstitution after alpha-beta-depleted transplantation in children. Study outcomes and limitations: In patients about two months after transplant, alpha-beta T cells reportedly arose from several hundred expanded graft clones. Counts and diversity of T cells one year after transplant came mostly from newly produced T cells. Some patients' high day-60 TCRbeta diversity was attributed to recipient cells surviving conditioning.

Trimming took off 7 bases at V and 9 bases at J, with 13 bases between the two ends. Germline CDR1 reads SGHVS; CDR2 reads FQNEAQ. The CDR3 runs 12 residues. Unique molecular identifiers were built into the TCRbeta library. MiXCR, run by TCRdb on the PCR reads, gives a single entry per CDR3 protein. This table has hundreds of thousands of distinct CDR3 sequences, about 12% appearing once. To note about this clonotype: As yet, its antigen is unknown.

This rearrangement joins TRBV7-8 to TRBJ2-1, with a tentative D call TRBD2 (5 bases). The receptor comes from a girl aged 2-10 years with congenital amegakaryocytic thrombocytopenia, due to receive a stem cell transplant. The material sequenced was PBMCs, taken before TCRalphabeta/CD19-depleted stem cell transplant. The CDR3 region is CASTLGRGEQFF. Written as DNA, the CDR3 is TGTGCCAGCACACTAGGGCGCGGTGAGCAGTTCTTC. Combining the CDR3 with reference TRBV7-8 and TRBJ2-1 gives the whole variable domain GAGVSQSPRYKVAKRGQDVALRCDPISGHVSLFWYQQALGQGPEFLTYFQNEAQLDKSGLPSDRFFAERPEGSVSTLKIQRTQQEDSAVYLCASTLGRGEQFFGPGTRLTVL.